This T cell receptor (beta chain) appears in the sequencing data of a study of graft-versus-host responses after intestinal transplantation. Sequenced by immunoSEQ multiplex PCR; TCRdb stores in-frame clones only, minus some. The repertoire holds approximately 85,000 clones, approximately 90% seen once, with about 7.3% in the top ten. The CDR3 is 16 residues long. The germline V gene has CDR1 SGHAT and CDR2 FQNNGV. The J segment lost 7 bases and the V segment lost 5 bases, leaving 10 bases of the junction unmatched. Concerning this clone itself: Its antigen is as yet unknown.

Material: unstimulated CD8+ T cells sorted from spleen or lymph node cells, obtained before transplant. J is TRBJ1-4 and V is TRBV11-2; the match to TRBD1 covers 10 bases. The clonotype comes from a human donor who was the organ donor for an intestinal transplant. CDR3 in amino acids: CASSTHPGQGPEKLFF. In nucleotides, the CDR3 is TGTGCCAGCAGCACTCACCCGGGACAGGGGCCTGAAAAACTGTTTTTT.